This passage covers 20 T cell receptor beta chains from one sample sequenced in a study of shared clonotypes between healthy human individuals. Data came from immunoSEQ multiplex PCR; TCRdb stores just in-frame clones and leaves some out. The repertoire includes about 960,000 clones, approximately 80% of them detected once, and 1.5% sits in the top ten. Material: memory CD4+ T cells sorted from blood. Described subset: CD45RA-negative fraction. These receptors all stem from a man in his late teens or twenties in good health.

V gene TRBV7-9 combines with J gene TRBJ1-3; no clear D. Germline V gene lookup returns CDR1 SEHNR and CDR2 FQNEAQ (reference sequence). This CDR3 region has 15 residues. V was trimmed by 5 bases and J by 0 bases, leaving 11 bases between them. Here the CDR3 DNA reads TGTGCCAGCAGCCCGCCGGGCTTCTCTGGAAACACCATATATTTT. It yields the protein CASSPPGFSGNTIYF.

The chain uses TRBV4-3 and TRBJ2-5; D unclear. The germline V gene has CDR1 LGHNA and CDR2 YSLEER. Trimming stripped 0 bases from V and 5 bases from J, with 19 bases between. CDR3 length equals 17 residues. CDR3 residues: CASSQDPPGGREETQYF. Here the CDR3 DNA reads TGCGCCAGCAGCCAAGATCCGCCAGGCGGACGTGAGGAGACCCAGTACTTC.

The chain's CDR3 is CASSQEGTSTDTQYF. DNA of the CDR3: TGCGCCAGCAGCCAAGAAGGGACTAGTACAGATACGCAGTATTTT. The rearrangement uses TRBV4-1 and TRBJ2-3; 8 nucleotides agree with TRBD2. The germline gives CDR1 MGHRA, CDR2 YSYEKL. Trimming at V came to 0 bases and at J to 3 bases, leaving 2 bases not matched to a gene. This CDR3 region has 15 residues.

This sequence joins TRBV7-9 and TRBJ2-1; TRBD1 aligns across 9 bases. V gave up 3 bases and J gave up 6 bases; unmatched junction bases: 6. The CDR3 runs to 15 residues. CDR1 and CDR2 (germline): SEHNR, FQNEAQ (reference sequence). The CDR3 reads CASSFGTGIGNEQFF. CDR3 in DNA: TGTGCCAGCAGCTTCGGGACAGGGATCGGCAATGAGCAGTTCTTC.

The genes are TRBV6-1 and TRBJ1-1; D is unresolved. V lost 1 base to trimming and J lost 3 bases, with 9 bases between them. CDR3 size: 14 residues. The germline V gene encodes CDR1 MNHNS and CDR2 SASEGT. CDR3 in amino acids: CASSEVVGDTEAFF. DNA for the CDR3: TGTGCCAGCAGTGAAGTTGTTGGGGACACTGAAGCTTTCTTT.

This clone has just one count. The CDR3 reads CASRPPTGLHQPQHF. CDR3 DNA: TGTGCCAGCAGGCCACCGACAGGGTTACATCAGCCCCAGCATTTT. This rearrangement joins TRBV28 to TRBJ1-5, with 7 bases fitting TRBD1. Germline values: CDR1 MDHEN, CDR2 SYDVKM. Unmatched junction bases numbered 10, after V lost 6 bases and J lost 5 bases. The CDR3 is made up of 15 amino acids.

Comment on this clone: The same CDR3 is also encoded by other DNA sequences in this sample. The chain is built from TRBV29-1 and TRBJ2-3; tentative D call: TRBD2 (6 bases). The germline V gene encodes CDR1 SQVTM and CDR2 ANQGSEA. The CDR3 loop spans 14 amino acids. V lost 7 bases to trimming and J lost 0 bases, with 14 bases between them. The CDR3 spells CSAPLGGSTDTQYF. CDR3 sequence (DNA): TGCAGCGCCCCACTCGGGGGAAGCACAGATACGCAGTATTTT.

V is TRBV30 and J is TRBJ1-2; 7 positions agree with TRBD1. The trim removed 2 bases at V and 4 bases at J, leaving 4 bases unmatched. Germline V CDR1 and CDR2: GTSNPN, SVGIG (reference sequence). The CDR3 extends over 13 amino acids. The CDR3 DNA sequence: TGTGCCTGGAGTCGACAGGGAGGCTATGGCTACACCTTC. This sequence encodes CAWSRQGGYGYTF. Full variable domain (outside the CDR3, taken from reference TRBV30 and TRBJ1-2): SQTIHQWPATLVQPVGSPLSLECTVEGTSNPNLYWYRQAAGRGLQLLFYSVGIGQISSEVPQNLSASRPQDRQFILSSKKLLLSDSGFYLCAWSRQGGYGYTFGSGTRLTVV.

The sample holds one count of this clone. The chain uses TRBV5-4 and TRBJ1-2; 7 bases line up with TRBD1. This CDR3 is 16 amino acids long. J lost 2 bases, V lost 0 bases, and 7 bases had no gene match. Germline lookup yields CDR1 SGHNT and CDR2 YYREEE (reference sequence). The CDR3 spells CASSLGGDRANYGYTF. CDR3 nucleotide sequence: TGTGCCAGCAGCTTGGGTGGTGACAGGGCCAACTATGGCTACACCTTC.

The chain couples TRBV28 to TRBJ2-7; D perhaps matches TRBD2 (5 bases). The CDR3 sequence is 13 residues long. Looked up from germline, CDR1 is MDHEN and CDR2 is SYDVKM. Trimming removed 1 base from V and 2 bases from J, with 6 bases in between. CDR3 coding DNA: TGTGCCAGCAGTTTATCCGGGGCCTACGAGCAGTACTTC. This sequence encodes CASSLSGAYEQYF.

In DNA form, the CDR3 reads TGTGCCAGCAGCTCGGGACAGGGGGCCACCGGGGAGCTGTTTTTT. Its translation is CASSSGQGATGELFF. This chain uses TRBV5-6 with TRBJ2-2, with TRBD1 identical over 12 bases. Germline lookup yields CDR1 SGHDT and CDR2 YYEEEE. V lost 3 bases, J lost 4 bases, and 1 base stayed unmatched. The CDR3 contains 15 residues.

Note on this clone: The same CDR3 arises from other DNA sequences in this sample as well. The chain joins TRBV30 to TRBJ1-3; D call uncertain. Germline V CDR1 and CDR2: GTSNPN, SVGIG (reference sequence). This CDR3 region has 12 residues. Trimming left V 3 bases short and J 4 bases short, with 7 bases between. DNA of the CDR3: TGTGCCTGGAGCGTAGCCGGAAACACCATATATTTT. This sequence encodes CAWSVAGNTIYF.

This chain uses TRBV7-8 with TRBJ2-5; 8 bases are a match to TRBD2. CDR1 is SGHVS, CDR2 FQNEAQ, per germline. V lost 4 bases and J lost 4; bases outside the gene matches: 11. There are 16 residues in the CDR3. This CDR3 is CASSSNLGLERETQYF. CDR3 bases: TGTGCCAGCAGCTCGAACCTGGGACTAGAACGAGAGACCCAGTACTTC.

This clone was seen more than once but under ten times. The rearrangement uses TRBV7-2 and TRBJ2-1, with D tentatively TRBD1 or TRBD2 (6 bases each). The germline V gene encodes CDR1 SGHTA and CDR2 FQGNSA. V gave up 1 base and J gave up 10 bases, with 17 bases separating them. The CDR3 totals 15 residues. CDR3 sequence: CASSLEFRGGTEQFF. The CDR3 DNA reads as TGTGCCAGCAGCTTAGAATTTAGAGGGGGGACCGAGCAGTTCTTC.

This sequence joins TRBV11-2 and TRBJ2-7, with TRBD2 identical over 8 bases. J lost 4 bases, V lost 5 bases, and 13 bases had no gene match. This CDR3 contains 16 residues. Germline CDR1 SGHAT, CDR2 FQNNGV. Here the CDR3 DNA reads TGTGCCAGCAGCCCTCCCGGTGGTAGCGGGAAGTACGAGCAGTACTTC. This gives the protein CASSPPGGSGKYEQYF.

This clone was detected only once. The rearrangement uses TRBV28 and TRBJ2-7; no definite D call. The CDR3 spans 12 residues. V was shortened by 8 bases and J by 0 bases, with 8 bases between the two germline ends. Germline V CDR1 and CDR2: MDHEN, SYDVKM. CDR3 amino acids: CASCSVSYEQYF. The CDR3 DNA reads TGTGCCAGCTGTTCAGTCTCCTACGAGCAGTACTTC. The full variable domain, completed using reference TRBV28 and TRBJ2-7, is DVKVTQSSRYLVKRTGEKVFLECVQDMDHENMFWYRQDPGLGLRLIYFSYDVKMKEKGDIPEGYSVSREKKERFSLILESASTNQTSMYLCASCSVSYEQYFGPGTRLTVT.

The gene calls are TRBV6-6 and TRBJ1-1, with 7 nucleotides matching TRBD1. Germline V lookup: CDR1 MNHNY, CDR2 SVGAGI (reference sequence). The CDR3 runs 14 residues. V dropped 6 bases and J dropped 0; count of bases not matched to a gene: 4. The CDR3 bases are TGTGCCAGCAGGGGGACAGTTATGAACACTGAAGCTTTCTTT. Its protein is CASRGTVMNTEAFF.

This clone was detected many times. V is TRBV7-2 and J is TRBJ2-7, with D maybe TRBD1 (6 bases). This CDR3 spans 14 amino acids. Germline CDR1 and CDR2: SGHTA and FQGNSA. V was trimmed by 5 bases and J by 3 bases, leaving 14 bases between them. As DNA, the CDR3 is TGTGCCAGCAGCCGGGCCGGACAGAACTACGAGCAGTACTTC. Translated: CASSRAGQNYEQYF.

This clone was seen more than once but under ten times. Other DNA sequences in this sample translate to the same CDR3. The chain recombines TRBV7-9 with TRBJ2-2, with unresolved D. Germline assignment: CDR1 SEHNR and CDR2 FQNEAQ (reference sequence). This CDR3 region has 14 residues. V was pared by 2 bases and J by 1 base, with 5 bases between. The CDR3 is CASSLNRNTGELFF. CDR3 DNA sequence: TGTGCCAGCAGCTTAAACAGGAACACCGGGGAGCTGTTTTTT. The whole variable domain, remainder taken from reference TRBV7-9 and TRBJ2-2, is DTGVSQNPRHKITKRGQNVTFRCDPISEHNRLYWYRQTLGQGPEFLTYFQNEAQLEKSRLLSDRFSAERPKGSFSTLEIQRTEQGDSAMYLCASSLNRNTGELFFGEGSRLTVL.

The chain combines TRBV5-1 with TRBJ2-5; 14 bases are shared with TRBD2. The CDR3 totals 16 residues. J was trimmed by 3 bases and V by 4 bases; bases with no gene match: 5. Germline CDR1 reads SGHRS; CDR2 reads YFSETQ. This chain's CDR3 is CASSPRTSGRKETQYF. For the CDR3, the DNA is TGCGCCAGCAGCCCAAGGACTAGCGGGAGGAAAGAGACCCAGTACTTC. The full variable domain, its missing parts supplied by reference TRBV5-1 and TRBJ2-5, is KAGVTQTPRYLIKTRGQQVTLSCSPISGHRSVSWYQQTPGQGLQFLFEYFSETQRNKGNFPGRFSGRQFSNSRSEMNVSTLELGDSALYLCASSPRTSGRKETQYFGPGTRLLVL.